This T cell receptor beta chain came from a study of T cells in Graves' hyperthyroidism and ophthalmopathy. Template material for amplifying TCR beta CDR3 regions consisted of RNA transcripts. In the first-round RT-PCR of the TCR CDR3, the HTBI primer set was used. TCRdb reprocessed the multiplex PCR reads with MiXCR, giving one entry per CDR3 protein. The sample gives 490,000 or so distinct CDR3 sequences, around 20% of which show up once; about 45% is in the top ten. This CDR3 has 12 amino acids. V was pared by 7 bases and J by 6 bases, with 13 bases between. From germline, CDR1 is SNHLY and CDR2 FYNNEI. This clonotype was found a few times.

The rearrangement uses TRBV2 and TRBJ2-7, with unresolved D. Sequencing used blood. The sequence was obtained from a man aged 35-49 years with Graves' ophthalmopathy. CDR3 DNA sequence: TGTGCCAGCATTCCGGCGGCGCGCGAGCAGTACTTC. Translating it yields CASIPAAREQYF. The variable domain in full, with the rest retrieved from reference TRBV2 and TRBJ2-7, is EPEVTQTPSHQVTQMGQEVILRCVPISNHLYFYWYRQILGQKVEFLVSFYNNEISEKSEIFDDQFSVERPDGSNFTLKIRSTKLEDSAMYFCASIPAAREQYFGPGTRLTVT.